A selection of T cell receptor beta chains follows, all from one sample in a study of T cells after yellow fever vaccination. TCRdb recomputed calls from the 5' RACE reads with MiXCR, one row per CDR3 protein. The sample contains about 370,000 distinct CDR3 sequences, around 10% of which appear only once. The input for sequencing was PBMCs, taken on the day of the first yellow fever vaccination. These receptor sequences come from a man aged 18 to 29 who received the YFV17D yellow fever vaccine. Both conserved end residues are trimmed from each CDR3. The order of the fields is J gene, V gene, CDR3 protein.

TRBJ1-5 TRBV2 ASSPGQGAYQPQH
TRBJ1-1 TRBV11-2 ASSPLQTLEAF
TRBJ1-3 TRBV6-5 ASSYSVGVGNTIY
TRBJ1-2 TRBV5-5 ASSRPGRSGGYT
TRBJ1-5 TRBV6-5 ASSYSLGLFPWAQH
TRBJ2-7 TRBV4-3 ASSQGSGGTLYEQY
TRBJ2-2 TRBV5-1 ASSPGQGGSGELF
TRBJ1-4 TRBV5-1 ASSLVSENEKLF
TRBJ2-1 TRBV7-9 ASVGSSYNEQF
TRBJ1-2 TRBV12-3/TRBV12-4 ASRRDAWGYT
TRBJ2-5 TRBV3-1 ASSPRGSGETQY
TRBJ1-2 TRBV7-9 ASSPPTVRYGYT
TRBJ2-7 TRBV20-1 SAPGQGAREQY
TRBJ2-2 TRBV28 ASTATGFGELF
TRBJ2-3 TRBV11-1 ASSPYAGTAEY
TRBJ1-4 TRBV11-2 ASSSRTATNEKLF